These 5 T cell receptor beta chains were all obtained from the same sample, sequenced in a study of identical twins. Using its own MiXCR run on the 5' RACE reads, TCRdb lists one record per CDR3 protein. The sample consists of under 900,000 distinct CDR3 sequences, 9% to 15% of them appearing once. The sample was also linked to a second study, of yellow fever vaccine responses in identical twins.

The sequenced sample consisted of PBMCs. The origin of the receptors is a woman aged 18-29 years in good health.

This clonotype was detected ten times or more. V gene TRBV5-1 combines with J gene TRBJ2-3, with D perhaps given as TRBD1 or TRBD2 (5 bases each). The CDR3 extends over 15 amino acids. Germline CDR1 is SGHRS and CDR2 is YFSETQ. The ends were cut back, 0 bases at V and 6 bases at J, with 14 bases in the middle. CDR3 DNA sequence: TGCGCCAGCAGCTTGGTAGGGCTAGCAGGGGATACGCAGTATTTT. Protein: CASSLVGLAGDTQYF.

This clonotype has more than one count but fewer than ten. The chain joins TRBV12-3 or TRBV12-4 to TRBJ2-7; the match to TRBD1 covers 7 bases. V lost 6 bases to trimming and J lost 3 bases; unmatched junction nucleotides: 11. The CDR3 is 15 amino acids. The chain's CDR3 is CASSSQDRRSYEQYF. In nucleotides, the CDR3 is TGTGCCAGCAGCTCTCAGGACAGGCGAAGCTACGAGCAGTACTTC.

The chain joins TRBV6-5 to TRBJ2-2; TRBD2 aligns across 11 bases. Germline V gene lookup returns CDR1 MNHEY and CDR2 SVGAGI. With V trimmed by 3 bases and J by 0 bases, 3 bases remained unmatched. The CDR3 length is 17 residues. The CDR3, as DNA: TGTGCCAGCAGTTATCTAGCGGGGGGCCCGAACACCGGGGAGCTGTTTTTT. This translates into CASSYLAGGPNTGELFF.

The rearrangement joins TRBV12-3 or TRBV12-4 to TRBJ1-2; possibly TRBD1 for D (6 bases). With 5 bases removed from V and 7 bases from J, the gap between germline ends came to 20 bases. The CDR3 extends over 15 amino acids. DNA for the CDR3: TGTGCCAGCAGTACTATGGACAGACGACTGGGTGGCTACACCTTC. Translation gives CASSTMDRRLGGYTF.

This clonotype came up many times. The chain links TRBV28 to TRBJ1-5, with D perhaps TRBD1 (6 bases). V lost 2 bases and J 0 bases, leaving 14 bases between the germline ends. The CDR3 runs to 17 residues. The germline V gene encodes CDR1 MDHEN and CDR2 SYDVKM. The CDR3 here is CASSLKGGFYSNQPQHF. CDR3 sequence (DNA): TGTGCCAGCAGTTTAAAGGGGGGGTTCTATAGCAATCAGCCCCAGCATTTT.